A few counts support the clone carrying this T cell receptor (beta chain). Its antigen is unknown. This entry comes from a study of beta chain features in type 1 diabetes. Study-wide findings and caveats: Type 1 diabetes patients showed a moderate but significant shortening of TCRB CDR3s in all four CD4+ subsets.

The authors reverse transcribed all of the isolated RNA, so sequencing captured expressed TCRB transcripts. Only in-frame clones appear in the TCRdb table, and some are missing; sequencing was by immunoSEQ multiplex PCR. The sample carries around 250,000 clones, approximately 13% recorded once. From germline, CDR1 is MNHNS and CDR2 SASEGT. V lost 8 bases and J 4 bases, leaving 9 bases between the germline ends. This CDR3 has 12 residues. The sequence was obtained from a man aged 25-45 years with type 1 diabetes. Sequencing used naive CD4+ T cells from blood. The chain is built from TRBV6-1 and TRBJ2-1; D is perhaps TRBD2 (5 bases). The CDR3 nucleotides read TGTGCCAGCCGACGGGGTTACAATGAGCAGTTCTTC. It yields the protein CASRRGYNEQFF.